This TCR beta chain was found in a study of T cells in Graves' hyperthyroidism and ophthalmopathy. Findings of the study overall: Peripheral blood also featured most of the thyroid clonotypes expanded above 0.001. Patients with ophthalmopathy were separated from those with stable hyperthyroidism by a 13 V-J model. Progression to ophthalmopathy was predicted a median of roughly 6.5 months early.

TCR beta CDR3 regions were amplified from RNA transcripts. The primer set for the first-round RT-PCR of the TCR CDR3 was HTBI. Using its own MiXCR run on the multiplex PCR reads, TCRdb lists one record per CDR3 protein. Of approximately 690,000 distinct CDR3 sequences listed, around 21% are singletons. With regard to this clonotype: Its specificity is unknown.

Under 3 months was the duration of disease in ophthalmopathy patients, who also had a Clinical Activity Score of at least 3 and a NOSPECS grade of at least 4. This TCR derives from a man between 25 and 39 years old with Graves' ophthalmopathy. Material for sequencing was blood.

This CDR3 reads CASSVEGGNYGYTF. CDR3 nucleotide sequence: TGTGCCAGCAGCGTAGAAGGAGGGAACTATGGCTACACCTTC. This chain joins TRBV9 and TRBJ1-2; D is unresolved. V lost 0 bases and J lost 2, with 8 bases in between. In germline, CDR1 is SGDLS, CDR2 YYNGEE. The CDR3 totals 14 residues.